A single sample gave rise to the 25 T cell receptor beta chains below, sequenced in a study of CD8+ T cells in alopecia areata (dated by TCRdb to the late 2010s). This sample's time point label indicates: baseline before oral tofacitinib. Library construction relied on the immunoSEQ multiplex PCR assay. To provide template for TCR sequencing, every sample had RNA extracted and reverse transcribed into cDNA. Imported from immuneACCESS, the table was reduced by TCRdb to in-frame sequences with V and J called. These copies leave out some clones; in studies compared against another copy, an unresolved V gene accounts for under half, and the cause of the remainder is not known. The sample table lists about 180,000 clones, about 63% of them with a count of one. 14% to 15% of the sample comes from the top ten. This specimen consisted of CD4+ T cells sorted from blood, obtained at week 0. The receptors were sampled from a human donor with alopecia areata.

This clone was counted between two and nine times. V is TRBV29-1 and J is TRBJ1-2; no reliable D call. The V end lost 0 bases, the J end lost 8 bases, and 16 bases lay between the germline ends. This CDR3 comprises 14 residues. The germline V gene encodes CDR1 SQVTM and CDR2 ANQGSEA. The CDR3 DNA reads TGCAGCGTTGAAGATGTGGGGAAGGTGAAGGGCTACACCTTC. Its protein product is CSVEDVGKVKGYTF.

V gene TRBV9 combines with J gene TRBJ1-6; a possible D gene is TRBD1 (5 bases). The V end was cut by 5 bases, the J end by 10 bases, with 16 bases between. This CDR3 is built from 14 residues. Germline V CDR1 and CDR2: SGDLS, YYNGEE. The CDR3 nucleotides are TGTGCCAGCAGTCGAAGTGGGGGAAAGTCACCCCTCCACTTT. Amino acids: CASSRSGGKSPLHF.

CDR3 sequence reads: CATSRDRGRQETQYF. The CDR3 region has the DNA TGTGCCACCAGCAGAGATCGGGGACGGCAAGAGACCCAGTACTTC. The rearrangement links TRBV15 to TRBJ2-5; D could derive from TRBD1 or TRBD2 (5 bases each). The germline V and J ends were trimmed by 0 bases and 2 bases, with 10 bases remaining between them. The CDR3 totals 15 residues. Germline assignment: CDR1 LNHNV and CDR2 YYDKDF (reference sequence).

J is TRBJ1-2 and V is TRBV27, with D possibly TRBD1 on 5 matching bases. The CDR3 consists of 13 residues. CDR1 and CDR2 from the germline V gene are MNHEY and SMNVEV (reference sequence). V lost 6 bases to trimming and J lost 8 bases, with 16 bases between them. The CDR3 nucleotides are TGTGCCAGCAGAGCCGGGACTTCTGTGGGCTACACCTTC. Translating it yields CASRAGTSVGYTF.

The rearrangement links TRBV29-1 to TRBJ2-6, with D unresolved. CDR1 and CDR2 from the germline V gene are SQVTM and ANQGSEA. CDR3 size: 13 residues. Deletions cut 6 bases from V and 0 bases from J, with 6 bases between. The chain's CDR3 is CSVAYSGANVLTF. For the CDR3, the DNA is TGCAGCGTCGCTTACTCTGGGGCCAACGTCCTGACTTTC.

This chain uses TRBV9 with TRBJ2-1, with D perhaps matching TRBD1 (5 bases). Germline-derived CDR1 and CDR2 are SGDLS and YYNGEE. V was trimmed by 0 bases and J by 6 bases, leaving 10 bases between them. The CDR3 has 14 amino acids. The CDR3 nucleotides are TGTGCCAGCAGCGTAGAGACAGCAATCAATGAGCAGTTCTTC. This encodes CASSVETAINEQFF.

This rearrangement joins TRBV2 to TRBJ1-6; 7 bases align to TRBD1. J lost 6 bases, V lost 8 bases, and 10 bases had no gene match. Per the germline V gene, CDR1 is SNHLY and CDR2 is FYNNEI. The CDR3 is made up of 15 amino acids. In DNA, the CDR3 is TGTGCCAGCCGTCCCGGGACAGTAACTAATTCACCCCTCCACTTT. This gives the protein CASRPGTVTNSPLHF.

J is TRBJ2-6 and V is TRBV11-1, with no clear D. The V gene lost 7 bases and the J gene lost 0 bases, with 10 bases spanning the gap. The CDR3 is 15 residues long. Germline V gene data show CDR1 as SGHAT and CDR2 as FQDESV (reference sequence). CDR3 protein: CASTWQNSGANVLTF. CDR3 DNA: TGTGCCAGCACCTGGCAGAACTCTGGGGCCAACGTCCTGACTTTC.

In its sample, this clone was seen a few times. The chain recombines TRBV29-1 with TRBJ2-7, with D unclear. The germline gives CDR1 SQVTM, CDR2 ANQGSEA. The CDR3 has 13 amino acids. The germline V and J ends were trimmed by 0 bases and 3 bases, with 9 bases remaining between them. The CDR3 spells CSVEEDGGYEQYF. The CDR3 DNA reads TGCAGCGTTGAAGAAGACGGCGGCTACGAGCAGTACTTC.

The chain employs TRBV2 and TRBJ1-5; weak D call: TRBD1 (5 bases). Germline CDR1 reads SNHLY; CDR2 reads FYNNEI. V was shortened by 3 bases and J by 7 bases, with 16 bases between the two germline ends. This CDR3 comprises 15 residues. CDR3 nucleotide sequence: TGTGCCAGCAGTGATTGGGGCAGATCGAACCAGCCCCAGCATTTT. Residues: CASSDWGRSNQPQHF.

The chain is built from TRBV23-1 and TRBJ1-2; D is uncertain. TRBV23-1 is marked as an open reading frame, function uncertain. The ends were cut back, 2 bases at V and 8 bases at J, with 12 bases in the middle. The CDR3 sequence is 13 residues long. The chain's CDR3 is CASSQPGFGGYTF. For the CDR3, the DNA is TGCGCCAGCAGTCAACCTGGCTTCGGCGGCTACACCTTC.

This clone was observed a handful of times. The chain carries TRBV27 and TRBJ1-4; D gene ambiguous. The V end was cut by 6 bases, the J end by 6 bases, with 8 bases between. Germline V gene lookup returns CDR1 MNHEY and CDR2 SMNVEV (reference sequence). This CDR3 comprises 12 residues. In DNA, the CDR3 is TGTGCCAGCAGGCAGAACCATGAAAAACTGTTTTTT. Its protein is CASRQNHEKLFF.

This clone has just one count. This chain connects TRBV19 to TRBJ1-5; TRBD1 aligns across 7 bases. Germline V gene data show CDR1 as LNHDA and CDR2 as SQIVND (reference sequence). Losses at the gene ends were 4 bases for V and 2 bases for J; bases not matched to a gene: 5. This CDR3 contains 15 residues. CDR3 DNA: TGTGCCAGTAGTACCTCAACAGGGGGCAATCAGCCCCAGCATTTT. Translating it yields CASSTSTGGNQPQHF.

In this sample, this clone turned up a few times. At one end, the junction sequence differs from germline, possibly due to a read error. The gene calls are TRBV6-5 and TRBJ2-7, with a weak D call TRBD1 (5 bases). Germline values: CDR1 MNHEY, CDR2 SVGAGI. The CDR3 is 11 amino acids. Written as DNA, the CDR3 is TGTGCCATCAGTAGACAGTACGAGCAGTACTTC. As protein: CAISRQYEQYF.

The CDR3, as DNA: TGTGCCAGCAGTGAAACTAACTATGGCTACACCTTC. Amino acids: CASSETNYGYTF. This chain uses TRBV25-1 with TRBJ1-2; D is uncertain. Germline values: CDR1 MGHDK, CDR2 SYGVNS. The CDR3 spans 12 residues. Deletions cut 2 bases from V and 0 bases from J, with 1 base between.

V and J are TRBV29-1 and TRBJ2-2, with a possible D match to TRBD2 (7 bases). V shed 4 bases and J shed 4 bases, with 13 bases lying between them. Germline values: CDR1 SQVTM, CDR2 ANQGSEA. CDR3 length equals 14 residues. CDR3 bases: TGCAGCGTTGTCGTGGGAGGGGGCACCGGGGAGCTGTTTTTT. Amino acid sequence: CSVVVGGGTGELFF.

The rearrangement uses TRBV30 and TRBJ2-7; 7 nucleotides align to TRBD1. CDR3 size: 15 residues. Germline assignment: CDR1 GTSNPN and CDR2 SVGIG (reference sequence). The V gene end was trimmed by 2 bases and the J gene end by 2 bases; junction bases not matched to a gene: 9. CDR3 region: CAWSFRGTATYEQYF. The CDR3 nucleotides are TGTGCCTGGAGTTTCCGAGGGACAGCAACCTACGAGCAGTACTTC.

The CDR3 loop reads CAWVRPWTGSNEQYF. The CDR3 coding sequence is TGTGCCTGGGTTCGACCCTGGACAGGGTCGAACGAGCAGTACTTC. The chain recombines TRBV30 with TRBJ2-7; TRBD1 agrees at 8 bases. The CDR3 consists of 15 residues. Looked up from germline, CDR1 is GTSNPN and CDR2 is SVGIG (reference sequence). V lost 5 bases and J lost 5; bases outside the gene matches: 14.

The chain links TRBV10-3 to TRBJ2-2, with D perhaps TRBD1 (6 bases). With 8 bases removed from V and 2 bases from J, the gap between germline ends came to 15 bases. This CDR3 region has 15 residues. The germline CDR1 and CDR2 sequences are ENHRY and SYGVKD. The CDR3 loop reads CAILAGAPNTGELFF. The CDR3 nucleotides are TGTGCCATCCTGGCAGGGGCGCCAAACACCGGGGAGCTGTTTTTT.

J is TRBJ1-2 and V is TRBV7-2; no clear D. Trimming took 2 bases from V and 0 from J, leaving 10 bases between them. The CDR3 spans 15 residues. Germline assignment: CDR1 SGHTA and CDR2 FQGNSA. The DNA of the CDR3 is TGTGCCAGCAGCTTATCCAGTAAAGCTAACTATGGCTACACCTTC. It encodes CASSLSSKANYGYTF.

The chain links TRBV28 to TRBJ2-7; D is unclear. Trimming left V 5 bases short and J 6 bases short, with 14 bases between. The germline CDR1 and CDR2 sequences are MDHEN and SYDVKM. This CDR3 comprises 13 residues. The CDR3 coding sequence is TGTGCCAGCAGTGCTCCAGTGGCGGCCGAGCAGTACTTC. It codes for CASSAPVAAEQYF.

The CDR3 sequence: CSVDRRAGGPYQETQYF. DNA of the CDR3: TGCAGCGTTGATCGGCGAGCGGGGGGGCCTTACCAAGAGACCCAGTACTTC. The rearrangement uses TRBV29-1 and TRBJ2-5; 10 bases agree with TRBD2. This CDR3 has 17 amino acids. Germline loops: CDR1 SQVTM, CDR2 ANQGSEA. V lost 3 bases and J lost 0; bases outside the gene matches: 10.

The genes are TRBV29-1 and TRBJ1-2; 9 bases are a match to TRBD1. The CDR3 loop spans 14 amino acids. V was clipped by 3 bases and J by 6 bases; unmatched bases: 8. Germline V CDR1 and CDR2: SQVTM, ANQGSEA. CDR3 sequence reads: CSVELGTGRHGYTF. CDR3 coding DNA: TGCAGCGTTGAGTTGGGGACAGGGAGACATGGCTACACCTTC.

This clone occurred a few times. The chain links TRBV30 to TRBJ1-3; D remains unclear. Germline V gives CDR1 GTSNPN, CDR2 SVGIG (reference sequence). V shed 5 bases and J shed 8 bases, with 16 bases lying between them. The length of the CDR3 is 13 residues. CDR3 bases: TGTGCCTGGCGCAAGGGATCTGTTGACACCATATATTTT. It yields the protein CAWRKGSVDTIYF. The full variable domain, rest sourced from reference TRBV30 and TRBJ1-3, is SQTIHQWPATLVQPVGSPLSLECTVEGTSNPNLYWYRQAAGRGLQLLFYSVGIGQISSEVPQNLSASRPQDRQFILSSKKLLLSDSGFYLCAWRKGSVDTIYFGEGSWLTVV.

This clone was detected once. The V call is TRBV30, the J call TRBJ1-3; D call uncertain. The CDR3 has 13 amino acids. Germline CDR1 is GTSNPN and CDR2 is SVGIG (reference sequence). The V end was cut by 2 bases, the J end by 7 bases, with 12 bases between. CDR3 amino acids: CAWSNTPPNTIYF. CDR3 DNA: TGTGCCTGGAGTAATACCCCCCCGAACACCATATATTTT.